This passage covers 32 T cell receptor beta chains from one sample sequenced in a study of T cells after yellow fever vaccination (dated by TCRdb to between 2017 and 2020). The library was obtained by 5' RACE. The sequencer was an Illumina HiSeq 2500. In TCRdb, the public reads were trimmed at Q25 with fastp and aligned with MiXCR, with productive beta chains retained. Entries are consolidated by CDR3 protein sequence, retaining the most common genes and DNA. The table for this sample lists about 230,000 distinct CDR3 sequences; around 6.7% of them were counted only once. Of the sample, approximately 1% is held by the ten largest clones. The sample's treatment or condition, from its label and the paper: live attenuated yellow fever vaccine strain. The material sequenced was CD4+ T cells sorted from PBMCs, taken on the day of the yellow fever booster vaccination. Source of these receptors: a man aged 25-45 years who received the YFV17D yellow fever vaccine.

This clonotype showed up just a few times. The chain links TRBV5-1 to TRBJ2-1; D is perhaps TRBD1 (6 bases). V dropped 4 bases and J dropped 5 bases, with 13 bases sitting between them. The CDR3 covers 14 residues. Germline CDR1 SGHRS, CDR2 YFSETQ. In DNA, the CDR3 is TGCGCCAGCAGCGTAGGGGGTACAAACAATGAGCAGTTCTTC. It translates to CASSVGGTNNEQFF.

The chain links TRBV20-1 to TRBJ2-5; weak D call: TRBD1 (6 bases). The CDR3 is made up of 15 amino acids. Germline CDR1 DFQATT, CDR2 SNEGSKA (reference sequence). Trimming stripped 0 bases from V and 4 bases from J, with 15 bases between. CDR3 nucleotide sequence: TGCAGTGCTAGAGATGCTCCAGGGGTACCAGAGACCCAGTACTTC. It specifies CSARDAPGVPETQYF.

The count of this clonotype is one. This clone may be a read error of a much larger clone one base away. Because it lacks the conserved phenylalanine or tryptophan at the end, this CDR3 is likely a read error. This chain connects TRBV2 to TRBJ2-5; D not certain. The CDR3 contains 10 residues. CDR1 SNHLY and CDR2 FYNNEI come from the germline V gene. V was shortened by 8 bases and J by 5 bases, with 6 bases between the two germline ends. This CDR3 reads CASGPETQYL. The CDR3 DNA is TGTGCCAGCGGACCGGAGACCCAGTACCTC.

The chain carries TRBV5-1 and TRBJ2-5, with 8 nucleotides matching TRBD2. The trim removed 1 base at V and 2 bases at J, leaving 7 bases unmatched. There are 16 residues in the CDR3. CDR1 is SGHRS and CDR2 is YFSETQ in the germline V gene. The chain's CDR3 is CASSLSPSGSQETQYF. The CDR3 nucleotides read TGCGCCAGCAGCTTGAGTCCTAGCGGGTCACAAGAGACCCAGTACTTC.

This chain joins TRBV7-2 and TRBJ2-1; TRBD1 matches at 8 bases. The CDR3 totals 15 residues. The J segment lost 5 bases and the V segment lost 5 bases, leaving 8 bases of the junction unmatched. The germline V gene encodes CDR1 SGHTA and CDR2 FQGNSA. Here the CDR3 DNA reads TGTGCCAGCAGCCAAACCGGGACAGGCCACAATGAGCAGTTCTTC. Translated: CASSQTGTGHNEQFF.

The sample holds many counts of this clonotype. The gene calls are TRBV20-1 and TRBJ2-2, with 8 bases fitting TRBD2. Per the germline V gene, CDR1 is DFQATT and CDR2 is SNEGSKA (reference sequence). After removal of 3 bases from V and 3 bases from J, the junction contained 0 bases not matched to a gene. The length of the CDR3 is 13 residues. The CDR3 spells CSARTSDTGELFF. DNA of the CDR3: TGCAGTGCTAGGACTAGCGACACCGGGGAGCTGTTTTTT.

The chain links TRBV2 to TRBJ2-3, with TRBD2 identical over 9 bases. V lost 9 bases to trimming and J lost 3 bases; unmatched junction nucleotides: 7. This CDR3 region has 14 residues. The V gene's germline CDR1 is SNHLY and CDR2 FYNNEI. This chain's CDR3 is CASRLAEGTDTQYF. The CDR3 DNA follows: TGTGCCAGTAGACTAGCGGAAGGAACAGATACGCAGTATTTT.

The V call is TRBV6-2 or TRBV6-3, the J call TRBJ2-4, with 7 bases lining up with TRBD1. Germline CDR1 is MNHEY and CDR2 is SVGEGT. V shed 7 bases and J 7 bases; nucleotides not matched to a gene: 7. The CDR3 is 13 amino acids. CDR3 amino acids: CASTEEGANIQYF. The CDR3 coding sequence is TGTGCCAGCACCGAAGAGGGGGCGAACATTCAGTACTTC.

The chain joins TRBV15 to TRBJ2-2; 10 nucleotides match TRBD2. V was pared by 0 bases and J by 6 bases, with 7 bases of the junction left unmatched. This CDR3 comprises 17 residues. CDR1 is LNHNV and CDR2 is YYDKDF in the germline V gene (reference sequence). CDR3 nucleotides: TGTGCCACCAGCAGAGATACTAGCCTAGCGGGAGCCGGGGAGCTGTTTTTT. Its translation is CATSRDTSLAGAGELFF. The whole variable domain, filled in from reference TRBV15 and TRBJ2-2, reads DAMVIQNPRYQVTQFGKPVTLSCSQTLNHNVMYWYQQKSSQAPKLLFHYYDKDFNNEADTPDNFQSRRPNTSFCFLDIRSPGLGDTAMYLCATSRDTSLAGAGELFFGEGSRLTVL.

This clonotype appeared many times. V and J are TRBV11-3 and TRBJ2-5; the D is unclear. The CDR3 extends over 14 amino acids. The ends were cut back, 1 base at V and 2 bases at J, with 8 bases in the middle. The germline V gene has CDR1 SGHNT and CDR2 YENEEA. This CDR3 is CASSLGPAQETQYF. The CDR3 bases are TGTGCCAGCAGCTTAGGTCCTGCGCAAGAGACCCAGTACTTC. Looking up the rest from reference TRBV11-3 and TRBJ2-5 gives the full variable domain: EAGVVQSPRYKIIEKKQPVAFWCNPISGHNTLYWYLQNLGQGPELLIRYENEEAVDDSQLPKDRFSAERLKGVDSTLKIQPAELGDSAVYLCASSLGPAQETQYFGPGTRLLVL.

This clonotype was counted ten times or more. The CDR3 loop is CASSPADYQETQYF. CDR3 bases: TGTGCCAGCAGTCCAGCGGATTATCAAGAGACCCAGTACTTC. The chain joins TRBV12-3 or TRBV12-4 to TRBJ2-5; D perhaps matches TRBD2 (5 bases). Trimming stripped 5 bases from V and 2 bases from J, with 12 bases between. The CDR3 is 14 amino acids.

Only a few counts were recorded for this clonotype. The chain links TRBV20-1 to TRBJ2-7; 8 positions match TRBD2. The J segment lost 9 bases and the V segment lost 1 base, leaving 5 bases of the junction unmatched. The CDR3 has 12 residues. Germline-derived CDR1 and CDR2 are DFQATT and SNEGSKA (reference sequence). The CDR3 is CSARAGREVQYF. CDR3 DNA: TGCAGTGCTAGAGCTGGGCGGGAGGTGCAGTACTTC.

This clonotype appeared a few times. The chain has TRBV30 and TRBJ1-5; D is uncertain. V lost 3 bases to trimming and J lost 0 bases, with 15 bases between them. Germline loops: CDR1 GTSNPN, CDR2 SVGIG (reference sequence). There are 16 residues in the CDR3. CDR3 amino acids: CAWSPRERVSNQPQHF. CDR3 coding DNA: TGTGCCTGGAGCCCGAGGGAAAGAGTTAGCAATCAGCCCCAGCATTTT.

This clonotype was counted between two and nine times. The rearrangement links TRBV7-9 to TRBJ1-1; no definite D call. The CDR3 runs to 15 residues. Germline lookup yields CDR1 SEHNR and CDR2 FQNEAQ (reference sequence). Deletions cut 5 bases from V and 0 bases from J, with 13 bases between. CDR3 residues: CASSPSPGMNTEAFF. The CDR3 nucleotides read TGTGCCAGCAGCCCTTCGCCGGGGATGAACACTGAAGCTTTCTTT.

Worth noting for this clonotype: A single base separates this from a much larger clone, so it may be a read error. The chain carries TRBV11-2 and TRBJ2-7, with D unclear. This CDR3 comprises 12 residues. Trimming pared 5 bases from V and 6 bases from J, leaving 11 bases between. Germline V lookup: CDR1 SGHAT, CDR2 FQNNGV. The CDR3 here is CASSLSSREQYF. In nucleotides, the CDR3 is TGTGCCAGCAGCCTCTCATCGCGCGAGCAGTACTTC.

The chain is built from TRBV29-1 and TRBJ2-2; 10 bases map to TRBD2. V dropped 4 bases and J dropped 5; count of bases not matched to a gene: 4. Looked up from germline, CDR1 is SQVTM and CDR2 is ANQGSEA. The CDR3 has 14 residues. The CDR3 spells CSVGGLAQTGELFF. The CDR3 coding sequence is TGCAGCGTTGGGGGACTAGCGCAAACCGGGGAGCTGTTTTTT.

This clonotype was seen many times. The chain couples TRBV20-1 to TRBJ2-7; no definite D call. The V gene lost 5 bases and the J gene lost 3 bases, with 5 bases spanning the gap. Germline values: CDR1 DFQATT, CDR2 SNEGSKA (reference sequence). CDR3 length: 10 residues. CDR3 amino acids: CSAGYYEQYF. CDR3 in DNA: TGCAGTGCTGGCTACTACGAGCAGTACTTC.

This clonotype was counted many times. CDR3 nucleotides: TGTGCCAGCAGCCAAGTTTCCGAGACCCAGTACTTC. Translating it yields CASSQVSETQYF. The chain recombines TRBV14 with TRBJ2-5; no clear D. This CDR3 is 12 amino acids long. V was clipped by 1 base and J by 5 bases, with 5 bases between them. Germline V CDR1 and CDR2: SGHDN, FVKESK.

This clonotype was detected ten times or more. The chain joins TRBV29-1 to TRBJ2-2; 10 nucleotides match TRBD1. Germline V CDR1 and CDR2: SQVTM, ANQGSEA. The CDR3 spans 14 residues. Losses at the gene ends were 5 bases for V and 1 base for J; bases not matched to a gene: 1. The CDR3, as DNA: TGCAGCGTTTGGACAGGGGGGAACACCGGGGAGCTGTTTTTT. As protein: CSVWTGGNTGELFF.

Worth noting for this clonotype: Just one base apart from a much larger clone, this may be a read error. The V gene is TRBV20-1, the J gene TRBJ2-3, with D hard to call. The CDR3 is made up of 16 amino acids. Germline V gives CDR1 DFQATT, CDR2 SNEGSKA (reference sequence). In DNA form, the CDR3 reads TGCTGTGCTAGAGATGGTCGATCCCCAATCACAGATACGCAGTATTTT. Amino acids: CCARDGRSPITDTQYF.

This clonotype occurred many times. This chain joins TRBV12-3 or TRBV12-4 and TRBJ2-7; 11 bases align to TRBD2. The V gene end was trimmed by 4 bases and the J gene end by 7 bases; junction bases not matched to a gene: 9. There are 15 residues in the CDR3. The chain's CDR3 is CASSYLAGGGGEQYF. The CDR3 region has the DNA TGTGCCAGCAGTTACCTAGCGGGAGGCGGGGGGGAGCAGTACTTC.

This clonotype was recorded at least ten times. J is TRBJ2-3 and V is TRBV18; D gene unclear. From germline, CDR1 is KGHSH and CDR2 LQKENI. The CDR3 runs to 13 residues. Trimming removed 3 bases at V and 5 bases at J, with 9 bases between. CDR3 region: CASSPLNQDTQYF. The CDR3 DNA reads as TGTGCCAGCTCACCCCTCAACCAAGATACGCAGTATTTT.

The chain is built from TRBV4-2 and TRBJ2-2; 9 positions match TRBD2. In germline, CDR1 is LGHNA, CDR2 YNFKEQ. This CDR3 comprises 17 residues. The V segment lost 4 bases and the J segment 1 base; nucleotides outside the gene matches: 7. This CDR3 is CASSRWSTSGNTGELFF. The CDR3 DNA reads as TGTGCCAGCAGCCGTTGGTCGACTAGCGGGAACACCGGGGAGCTGTTTTTT.

This clonotype was recorded a few times. This chain connects TRBV9 to TRBJ2-3; 12 bases align to TRBD2. The CDR3 extends over 18 amino acids. The J segment lost 4 bases and the V segment lost 1 base, leaving 10 bases of the junction unmatched. Germline V gene lookup returns CDR1 SGDLS and CDR2 YYNGEE. DNA of the CDR3: TGTGCCAGCAGCGTATCAGGACTAGCGGGAAGGGGCGCAGATACGCAGTATTTT. Translating it yields CASSVSGLAGRGADTQYF. Using reference TRBV9 and TRBJ2-3 for the parts outside the CDR3, the full variable domain is DSGVTQTPKHLITATGQRVTLRCSPRSGDLSVYWYQQSLDQGLQFLIQYYNGEERAKGNILERFSAQQFPDLHSELNLSSLELGDSALYFCASSVSGLAGRGADTQYFGPGTRLTVL.

The chain employs TRBV7-2 and TRBJ2-1; maybe TRBD2 (5 bases). V was cut by 7 bases and J by 8 bases, with 12 bases left in between. The CDR3 spans 12 residues. CDR1 and CDR2 (germline): SGHTA, FQGNSA. The CDR3 spells CASTRLRDEQFF. The CDR3 DNA reads TGTGCCAGCACGAGGTTGAGGGATGAGCAGTTCTTC.

This clonotype occurred a few times. The chain recombines TRBV20-1 with TRBJ2-2; D gene uncertain. CDR1 and CDR2 (germline): DFQATT, SNEGSKA (reference sequence). V lost 6 bases and J lost 5, with 19 bases in between. The CDR3 has 15 residues. In DNA, the CDR3 is TGCAGTGCGTCAAGTCGCAATGAAGGAACCGGGGAGCTGTTTTTT. This sequence encodes CSASSRNEGTGELFF.

This clonotype has a handful of counts. V and J are TRBV20-1 and TRBJ1-6, with 9 bases identical to TRBD1. V lost 3 bases to trimming and J lost 6 bases; unmatched junction nucleotides: 3. The germline gives CDR1 DFQATT, CDR2 SNEGSKA (reference sequence). This CDR3 is 14 amino acids long. CDR3 sequence (DNA): TGCAGTGCTAGGCGACAGGGGGGTAATTCACCCCTCCACTTT. Translated, it gives CSARRQGGNSPLHF.

The V gene is TRBV20-1, the J gene TRBJ2-7, with 11 bases identical to TRBD2. Germline CDR1 reads DFQATT; CDR2 reads SNEGSKA (reference sequence). V lost 7 bases and J lost 3; bases outside the gene matches: 8. The CDR3 spans 14 residues. CDR3 in amino acids: CSVQTSGIFYEQYF. The CDR3 DNA reads TGCAGTGTACAGACTAGCGGGATTTTCTACGAGCAGTACTTC.

The chain recombines TRBV6-5 with TRBJ1-2; the match to TRBD1 covers 7 bases. The CDR3 is made up of 13 amino acids. V shed 6 bases, J shed 6 bases, and the junction held 7 bases outside the gene matches. Germline CDR1 reads MNHEY; CDR2 reads SVGAGI. In DNA, the CDR3 is TGTGCCAGCAGCTCCGGGACAGCTAATGGCTACACCTTC. Protein product: CASSSGTANGYTF.

This clonotype has only a few counts. The rearrangement joins TRBV7-2 to TRBJ2-3; D possibly corresponds to TRBD2 (6 bases). Germline V CDR1 and CDR2: SGHTA, FQGNSA. The CDR3 extends over 16 amino acids. Trimming left V 1 base short and J 2 bases short, with 13 bases between. The CDR3 coding sequence is TGTGCCAGCAGCTTAGAGGCTAGCGTAGCCACAGATACGCAGTATTTT. Encoded protein: CASSLEASVATDTQYF. Combining the CDR3 with reference TRBV7-2 and TRBJ2-3 gives the whole variable domain GAGVSQSPSNKVTEKGKDVELRCDPISGHTALYWYRQSLGQGLEFLIYFQGNSAPDKSGLPSDRFSAERTGGSVSTLTIQRTQQEDSAVYLCASSLEASVATDTQYFGPGTRLTVL.

V usage is TRBV24-1 and J usage is TRBJ2-3, with D possibly TRBD2 on 5 matching bases. The V gene's germline CDR1 is KGHDR and CDR2 SFDVKD. With 3 bases removed from V and 7 bases from J, the gap between germline ends came to 25 bases. The CDR3 extends over 18 amino acids. The DNA of the CDR3 is TGTGCCACCAGTGATCCCCTTAGGTCGAGGAGGACTCCCAATACGCAGTATTTT. Protein: CATSDPLRSRRTPNTQYF.

The chain recombines TRBV18 with TRBJ2-3, with no clear D. The length of the CDR3 is 17 residues. CDR1 KGHSH and CDR2 LQKENI come from the germline V gene. The ends were cut back, 2 bases at V and 3 bases at J, with 18 bases in the middle. This CDR3 reads CASSPGSVHFRTDTQYF. In DNA form, the CDR3 reads TGTGCCAGCTCACCAGGGTCGGTACATTTTCGTACAGATACGCAGTATTTT.